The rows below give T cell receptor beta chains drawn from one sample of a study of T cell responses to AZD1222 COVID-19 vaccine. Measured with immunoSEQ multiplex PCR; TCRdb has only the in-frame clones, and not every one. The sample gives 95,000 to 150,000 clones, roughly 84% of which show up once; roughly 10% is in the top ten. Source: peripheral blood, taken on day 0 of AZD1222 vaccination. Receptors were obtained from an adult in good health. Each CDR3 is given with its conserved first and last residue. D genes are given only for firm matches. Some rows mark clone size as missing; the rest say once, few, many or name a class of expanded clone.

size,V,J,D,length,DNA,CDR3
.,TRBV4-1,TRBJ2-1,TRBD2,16,TGCGCCAGCAGCCCTAGCGGAGGAAGCTCCTACAATGAGCAGTTCTTC,CASSPSGGSSYNEQFF
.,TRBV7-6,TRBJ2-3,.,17,TGTGCCAGCAGCTTATTTTCATACGGGACTCTCACAGATACGCAGTATTTT,CASSLFSYGTLTDTQYF
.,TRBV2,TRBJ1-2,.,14,TGTGCCAGCAGTGAACAGGACTACGCCTATGGCTACACCTTC,CASSEQDYAYGYTF
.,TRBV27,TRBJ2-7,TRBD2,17,TGTGCCAGCAGTTCACCGGGACTAGCGGGAGGGGTTGACGAGCAGTACTTC,CASSSPGLAGGVDEQYF
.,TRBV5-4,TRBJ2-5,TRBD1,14,TGTGCCAGCAGCATTCAGGGGGCGGGAGAGACCCAGTACTTC,CASSIQGAGETQYF
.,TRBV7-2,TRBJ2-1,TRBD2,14,TGTGCCAGCAGTTTGACTAGCCGGAGAAATGAGCAGTTCTTC,CASSLTSRRNEQFF
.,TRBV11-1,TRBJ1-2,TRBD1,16,TGTGCCAGCAGCTGGTCCGGGACAGATTATAACTATGGCTACACCTTC,CASSWSGTDYNYGYTF
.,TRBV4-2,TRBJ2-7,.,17,TGTGCCAGCAGCCAGGTTGGTGAAGGGGAGAGCTCCTACGAGCAGTACTTC,CASSQVGEGESSYEQYF
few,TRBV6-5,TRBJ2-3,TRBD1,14,TGTGCCAGCAGTACGGACAGGATCACAGATACGCAGTATTTT,CASSTDRITDTQYF
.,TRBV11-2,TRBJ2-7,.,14,TGTGCCAGCAGCTTAGAGGCGGGGGCGGGCGAGCAGTACTTC,CASSLEAGAGEQYF
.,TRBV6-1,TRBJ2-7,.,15,TGTGCCAGCAGTGAAGATGAGGGCTCGGCGAACGAGCAGTACTTC,CASSEDEGSANEQYF
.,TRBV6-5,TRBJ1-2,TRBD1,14,TGTGCCAGCGTCCAGGGGGCATTACACTATGGCTACACCTTC,CASVQGALHYGYTF
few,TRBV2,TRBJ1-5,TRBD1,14,TGTGCCAGCAGTAGGGACAGGGGGAAAGGGGCCCAGCATTTT,CASSRDRGKGAQHF
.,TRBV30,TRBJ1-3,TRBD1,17,TGTGCCTGGAGAGCACAGGGGGCAAGACTTTCTGGAAACACCATATATTTT,CAWRAQGARLSGNTIYF
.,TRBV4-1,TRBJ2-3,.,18,TGCGCCAGCAGCCAGGTCAGGGGCATACGGGGGGGCACAGATACGCAGTATTTT,CASSQVRGIRGGTDTQYF
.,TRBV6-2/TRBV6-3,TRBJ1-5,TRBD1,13,TGTGCCAGCAGTGACAGGGTCAATCAGCCCCAGCATTTT,CASSDRVNQPQHF
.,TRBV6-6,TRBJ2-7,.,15,TGTGCCAGCAGGCCCGACACCTATCACAACTACGAGCAGTACTTC,CASRPDTYHNYEQYF
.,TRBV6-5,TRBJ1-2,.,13,TGTGCCAGCACCTTAACACAGGGACTTGGCTACACCTTC,CASTLTQGLGYTF
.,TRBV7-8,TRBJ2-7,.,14,TGTGCCAGCAGCACCAGGGGGGGGTACTACGAGCAGTACTTC,CASSTRGGYYEQYF
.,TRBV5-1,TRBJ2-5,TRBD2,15,TGCGCCAGCAGCTTACCTAGCGGGGGGGCCGAGACCCAGTACTTC,CASSLPSGGAETQYF
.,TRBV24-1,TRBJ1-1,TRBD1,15,TGTGCCACCAGTGATGGACAGGGAGGTGTCACTGAAGCTTTCTTT,CATSDGQGGVTEAFF
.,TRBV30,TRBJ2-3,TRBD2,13,TGTGCCTGGACTAGCGGGGGGGCTCGGACGCAGTATTTT,CAWTSGGARTQYF
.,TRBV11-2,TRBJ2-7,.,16,TGTGCCAGCAGCTTAGTCCGAATAGGGTCCTCCTACGAGCAGTACTTC,CASSLVRIGSSYEQYF
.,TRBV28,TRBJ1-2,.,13,TGTGCCAGCAGTCCCAGGACAGTCTATGGCTACACCTTC,CASSPRTVYGYTF
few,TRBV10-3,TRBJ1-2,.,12,TGTGCCATCGCCCGGGAAGAAAATGGCTACACCTTC,CAIAREENGYTF
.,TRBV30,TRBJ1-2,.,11,TGTGCCTGGAGCCAGGCCTATGGCTACACCTTC,CAWSQAYGYTF
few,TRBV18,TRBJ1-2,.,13,TGTGCCAGCTCTCCCGGGGCAGGGGATGGCTACACCTTC,CASSPGAGDGYTF
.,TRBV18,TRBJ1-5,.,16,TGTGCCAGCTCACCCAGCGTACAGATTAGCAATCAGCCCCAGCATTTT,CASSPSVQISNQPQHF
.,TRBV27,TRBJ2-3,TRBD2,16,TGTGCCAGCAGGTTTAGCGGGAGAACCGTCACAGATACGCAGTATTTT,CASRFSGRTVTDTQYF
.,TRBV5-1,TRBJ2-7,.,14,TGCGCCAGCAGCTTGCTGGACGGGTCCTACGAGCAGTACTTC,CASSLLDGSYEQYF
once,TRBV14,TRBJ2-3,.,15,TGTGCCAGCAGCCTCATGACCGTCACGACAGATACGCAGTATTTT,CASSLMTVTTDTQYF
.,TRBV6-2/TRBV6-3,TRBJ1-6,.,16,TGTGCCAGCAGCCGACTCTCCGCTACCTATAATTCACCCCTCCACTTT,CASSRLSATYNSPLHF
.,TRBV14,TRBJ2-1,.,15,TGTGCCAGCAGCCCTGGGAGTTACTCCTACAATGAGCAGTTCTTC,CASSPGSYSYNEQFF
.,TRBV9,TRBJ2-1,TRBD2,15,TGTGCCAGCAGCGTAGGGGGAGGGGTTAACAATGAGCAGTTCTTC,CASSVGGGVNNEQFF
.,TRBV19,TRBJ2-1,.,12,TGTGCCAGTAGTCCCTACTGGCATGAGCAGTTCTTC,CASSPYWHEQFF
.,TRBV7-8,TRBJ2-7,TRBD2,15,TGTGCCAGCAGCTTTAGTAGCGGGGCATCCTACGAGCAGTACTTC,CASSFSSGASYEQYF
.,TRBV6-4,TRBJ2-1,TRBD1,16,TGTGCCAGCAGCCAACGTGGACAGGGGGCCTACAATGAGCAGTTCTTC,CASSQRGQGAYNEQFF
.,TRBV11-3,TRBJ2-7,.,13,TGTGCCAGCAGCTTAGTGGGGGGCCACGAGCAGTACTTC,CASSLVGGHEQYF
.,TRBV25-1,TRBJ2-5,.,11,TGTGCCAGCAGTCCTCAAGAGACCCAGTACTTC,CASSPQETQYF
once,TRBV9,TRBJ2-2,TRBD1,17,TGTGCCAGCAGCGCCAAAAGGGGGCTCGATACTTCTCGGGAGCTGTTTTTT,CASSAKRGLDTSRELFF
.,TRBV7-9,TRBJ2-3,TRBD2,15,TGTGCCAGCAGCCGGACTAGCGGGTTAGCTGATACGCAGTATTTT,CASSRTSGLADTQYF
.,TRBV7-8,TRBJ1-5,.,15,TGTGCCAGCAGCCCAGCCCCGGTTAGCAATCAGCCCCAGCATTTT,CASSPAPVSNQPQHF
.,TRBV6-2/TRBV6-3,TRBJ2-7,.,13,TGTGCCAGCAGTAGAGAAAGGGCCTACGAGCAGTACTTC,CASSRERAYEQYF
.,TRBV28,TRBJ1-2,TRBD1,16,TGTGCCAGCAGCTTATCCGGGACAGGGGGGCCTTGGGGCTACACCTTC,CASSLSGTGGPWGYTF
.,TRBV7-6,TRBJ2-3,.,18,TGTGCCAGCAGCTTAGTTCCACCGGTTACTCGGTTCACAGATACGCAGTATTTT,CASSLVPPVTRFTDTQYF
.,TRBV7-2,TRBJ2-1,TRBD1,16,TGTGCCAGCAGCGCGCCGGACAGGAACGTCTACAATGAGCAGTTCTTC,CASSAPDRNVYNEQFF
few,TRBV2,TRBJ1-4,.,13,TGTGCCAGCTCTGGCAGGGAGGGTGAAAAACTGTTTTTT,CASSGREGEKLFF
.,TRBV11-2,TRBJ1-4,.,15,TGTGCCAGCAGCTTAGGACAAACAACTAATGAAAAACTGTTTTTT,CASSLGQTTNEKLFF
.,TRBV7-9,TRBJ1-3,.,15,TGTGCCAGCAGCTCTCATGCCGAAAGCGGAAACACCATATATTTT,CASSSHAESGNTIYF
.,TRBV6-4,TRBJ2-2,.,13,TGTGCCAGCAGTGGGGGAAACACCGGGGAGCTGTTTTTT,CASSGGNTGELFF
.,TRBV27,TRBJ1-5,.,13,TGTGCCAGCAGTTCGAGTAGCAATCAGCCCCAGCATTTT,CASSSSSNQPQHF
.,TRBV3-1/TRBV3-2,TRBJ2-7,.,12,TGTGCCAGCAGCCAGATAATTTACGAGCAGTACTTC,CASSQIIYEQYF
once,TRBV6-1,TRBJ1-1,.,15,TGTGCCCGCAGTGAAGCCGCCGGGGGGGGCACTGAAGCTTTCTTT,CARSEAAGGGTEAFF